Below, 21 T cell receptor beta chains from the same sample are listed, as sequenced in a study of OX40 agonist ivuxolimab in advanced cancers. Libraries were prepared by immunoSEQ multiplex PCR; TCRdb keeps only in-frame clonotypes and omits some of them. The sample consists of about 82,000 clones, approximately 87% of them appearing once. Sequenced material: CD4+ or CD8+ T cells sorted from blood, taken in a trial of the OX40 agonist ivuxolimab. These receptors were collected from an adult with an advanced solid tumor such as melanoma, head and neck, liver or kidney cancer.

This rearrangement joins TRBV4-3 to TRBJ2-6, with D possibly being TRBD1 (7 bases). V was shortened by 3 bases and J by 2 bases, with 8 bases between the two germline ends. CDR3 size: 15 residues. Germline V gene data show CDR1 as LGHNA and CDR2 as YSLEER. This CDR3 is CASSHRGAGANVLTF. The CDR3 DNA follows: TGCGCCAGCAGCCACAGGGGGGCTGGGGCCAACGTCCTGACTTTC.

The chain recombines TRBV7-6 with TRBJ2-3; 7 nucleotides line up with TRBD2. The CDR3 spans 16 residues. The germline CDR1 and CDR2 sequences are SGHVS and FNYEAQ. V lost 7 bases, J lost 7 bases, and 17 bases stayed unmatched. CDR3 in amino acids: CASTLASSGEANTQYF. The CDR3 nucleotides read TGTGCCAGCACCTTGGCATCGAGCGGGGAGGCAAATACGCAGTATTTT.

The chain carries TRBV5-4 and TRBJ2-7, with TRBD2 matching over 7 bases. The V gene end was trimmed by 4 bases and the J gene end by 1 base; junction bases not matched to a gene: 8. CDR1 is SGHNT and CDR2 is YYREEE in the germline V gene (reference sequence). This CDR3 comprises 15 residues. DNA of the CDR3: TGTGCCAGCAGCCGCCCGGGGGGATCGTCCTACGAGCAGTACTTC. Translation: CASSRPGGSSYEQYF. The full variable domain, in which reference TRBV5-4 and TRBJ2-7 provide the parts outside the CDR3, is ETGVTQSPTHLIKTRGQQVTLRCSSQSGHNTVSWYQQALGQGPQFIFQYYREEENGRGNFPPRFSGLQFPNYSSELNVNALELDDSALYLCASSRPGGSSYEQYFGPGTRLTVT.

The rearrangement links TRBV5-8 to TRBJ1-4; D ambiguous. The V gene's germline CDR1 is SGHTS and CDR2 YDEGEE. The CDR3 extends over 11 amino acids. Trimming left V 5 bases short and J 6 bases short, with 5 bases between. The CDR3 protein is CASSIHEKLFF. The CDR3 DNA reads TGTGCCAGCAGTATCCATGAAAAACTGTTTTTT.

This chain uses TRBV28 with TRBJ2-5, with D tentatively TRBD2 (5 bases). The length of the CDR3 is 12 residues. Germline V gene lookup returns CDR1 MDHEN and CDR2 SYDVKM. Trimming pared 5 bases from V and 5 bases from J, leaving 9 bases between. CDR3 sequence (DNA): TGTGCCAGCAGTGCAGGACTTGAGACCCAGTACTTC. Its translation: CASSAGLETQYF.

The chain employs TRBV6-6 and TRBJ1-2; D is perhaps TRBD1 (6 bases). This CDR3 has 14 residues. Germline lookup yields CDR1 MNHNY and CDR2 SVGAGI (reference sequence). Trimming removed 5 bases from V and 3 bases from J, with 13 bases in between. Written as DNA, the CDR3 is TGTGCCAGCAGTCCGACGGACAGTTACTATGGCTACACCTTC. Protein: CASSPTDSYYGYTF.

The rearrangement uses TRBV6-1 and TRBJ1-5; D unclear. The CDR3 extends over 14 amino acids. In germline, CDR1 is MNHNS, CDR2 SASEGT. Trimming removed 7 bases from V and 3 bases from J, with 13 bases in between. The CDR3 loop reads CASIEGGFNQPQHF. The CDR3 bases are TGTGCCAGCATCGAGGGAGGATTCAATCAGCCCCAGCATTTT.

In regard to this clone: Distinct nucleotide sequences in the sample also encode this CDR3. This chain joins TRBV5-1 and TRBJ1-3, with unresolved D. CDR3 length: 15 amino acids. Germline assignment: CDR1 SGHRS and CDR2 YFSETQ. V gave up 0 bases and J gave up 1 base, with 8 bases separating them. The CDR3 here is CASSLDQRSGNTIYF. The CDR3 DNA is TGCGCCAGCAGCTTGGACCAAAGGTCTGGAAACACCATATATTTT.

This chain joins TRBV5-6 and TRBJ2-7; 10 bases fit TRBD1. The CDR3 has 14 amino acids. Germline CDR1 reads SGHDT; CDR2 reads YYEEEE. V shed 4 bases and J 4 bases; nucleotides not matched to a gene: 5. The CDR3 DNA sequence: TGTGCCAGCAGCAGGGGACAGGGGTGGTACGAGCAGTACTTC. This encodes CASSRGQGWYEQYF.

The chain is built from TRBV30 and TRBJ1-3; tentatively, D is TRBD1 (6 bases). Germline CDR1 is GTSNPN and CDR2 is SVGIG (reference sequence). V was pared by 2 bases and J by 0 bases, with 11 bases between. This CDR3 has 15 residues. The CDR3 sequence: CAWSTGSNSGNTIYF. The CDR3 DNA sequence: TGTGCCTGGAGTACAGGGTCAAACTCTGGAAACACCATATATTTT.

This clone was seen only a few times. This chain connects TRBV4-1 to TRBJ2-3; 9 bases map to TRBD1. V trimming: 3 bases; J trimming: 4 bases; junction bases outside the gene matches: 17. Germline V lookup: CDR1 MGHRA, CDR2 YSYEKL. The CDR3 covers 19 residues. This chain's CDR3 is CASSHIHRPGQGIPDTQYF. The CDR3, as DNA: TGCGCCAGCAGCCACATTCACCGGCCGGGACAGGGAATCCCAGATACGCAGTATTTT.

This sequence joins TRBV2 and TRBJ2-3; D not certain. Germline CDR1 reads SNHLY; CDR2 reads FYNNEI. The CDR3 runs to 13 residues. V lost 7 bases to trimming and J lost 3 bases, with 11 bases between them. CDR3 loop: CASMSRWTDTQYF. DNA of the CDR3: TGTGCCAGCATGTCGCGTTGGACAGATACGCAGTATTTT. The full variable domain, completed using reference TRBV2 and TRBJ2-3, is EPEVTQTPSHQVTQMGQEVILRCVPISNHLYFYWYRQILGQKVEFLVSFYNNEISEKSEIFDDQFSVERPDGSNFTLKIRSTKLEDSAMYFCASMSRWTDTQYFGPGTRLTVL.

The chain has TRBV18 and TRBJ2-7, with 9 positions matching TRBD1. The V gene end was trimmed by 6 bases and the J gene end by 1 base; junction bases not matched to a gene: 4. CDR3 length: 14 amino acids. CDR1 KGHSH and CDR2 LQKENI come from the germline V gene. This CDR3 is CASSGDRASYEQYF. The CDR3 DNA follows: TGTGCCAGCTCGGGGGACAGGGCATCCTACGAGCAGTACTTC.

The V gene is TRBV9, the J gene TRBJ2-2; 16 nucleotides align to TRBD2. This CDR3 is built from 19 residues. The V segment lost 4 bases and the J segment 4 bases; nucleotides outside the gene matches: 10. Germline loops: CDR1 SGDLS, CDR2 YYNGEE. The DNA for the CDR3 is TGTGCCAGCAGCCCCTTGGGACTAGCGGGGGGGTTGGGCACCGGGGAGCTGTTTTTT. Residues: CASSPLGLAGGLGTGELFF. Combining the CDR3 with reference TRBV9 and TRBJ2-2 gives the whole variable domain DSGVTQTPKHLITATGQRVTLRCSPRSGDLSVYWYQQSLDQGLQFLIQYYNGEERAKGNILERFSAQQFPDLHSELNLSSLELGDSALYFCASSPLGLAGGLGTGELFFGEGSRLTVL.

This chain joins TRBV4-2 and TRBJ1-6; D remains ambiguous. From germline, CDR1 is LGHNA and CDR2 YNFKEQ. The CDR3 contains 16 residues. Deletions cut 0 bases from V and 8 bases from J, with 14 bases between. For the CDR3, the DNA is TGTGCCAGCAGCCAAGAGGGAGGGCCTTGGGATTCACCCCTCCACTTT. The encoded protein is CASSQEGGPWDSPLHF.

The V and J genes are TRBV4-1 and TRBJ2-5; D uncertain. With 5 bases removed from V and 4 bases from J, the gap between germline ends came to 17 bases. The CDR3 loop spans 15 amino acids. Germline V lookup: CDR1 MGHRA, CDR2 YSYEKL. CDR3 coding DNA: TGCGCCAGCAGCGATGAGTTCAGATGGGGAGAGACCCAGTACTTC. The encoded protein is CASSDEFRWGETQYF.

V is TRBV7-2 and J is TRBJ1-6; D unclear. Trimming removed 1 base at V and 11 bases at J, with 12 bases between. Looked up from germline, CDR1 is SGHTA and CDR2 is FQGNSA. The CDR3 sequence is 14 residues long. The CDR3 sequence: CASSLGGTSTPLHF. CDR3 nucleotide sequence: TGTGCCAGCAGCTTAGGAGGTACATCGACACCCCTCCACTTT.

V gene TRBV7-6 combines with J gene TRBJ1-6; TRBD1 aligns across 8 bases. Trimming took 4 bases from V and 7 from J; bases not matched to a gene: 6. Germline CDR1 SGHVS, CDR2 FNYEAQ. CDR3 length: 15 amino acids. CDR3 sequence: CASSSGQGRNSPLHF. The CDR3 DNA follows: TGTGCCAGCAGCTCCGGACAGGGAAGAAATTCACCCCTCCACTTT.

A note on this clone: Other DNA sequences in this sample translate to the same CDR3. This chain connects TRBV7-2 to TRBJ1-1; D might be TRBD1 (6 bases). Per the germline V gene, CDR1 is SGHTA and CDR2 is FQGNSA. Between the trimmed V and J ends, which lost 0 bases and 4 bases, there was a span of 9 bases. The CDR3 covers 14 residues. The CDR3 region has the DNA TGTGCCAGCAGCTTAGCACAGGGTGGCACTGAAGCTTTCTTT. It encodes CASSLAQGGTEAFF.

The CDR3 sequence: CASSLGSGTDTQYF. The CDR3 DNA follows: TGTGCCAGCAGCTTAGGGAGCGGAACAGATACGCAGTATTTT. This chain connects TRBV11-2 to TRBJ2-3, with a possible D match to TRBD2 (5 bases). Deletions cut 1 base from V and 3 bases from J, with 8 bases between. Germline lookup yields CDR1 SGHAT and CDR2 FQNNGV. CDR3 length: 14 amino acids.

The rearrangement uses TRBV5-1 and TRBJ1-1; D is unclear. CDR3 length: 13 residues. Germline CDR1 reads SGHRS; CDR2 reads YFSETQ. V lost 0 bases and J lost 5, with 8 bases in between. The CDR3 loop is CASSLAGRTEAFF. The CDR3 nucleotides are TGCGCCAGCAGCTTGGCTGGCCGTACTGAAGCTTTCTTT.